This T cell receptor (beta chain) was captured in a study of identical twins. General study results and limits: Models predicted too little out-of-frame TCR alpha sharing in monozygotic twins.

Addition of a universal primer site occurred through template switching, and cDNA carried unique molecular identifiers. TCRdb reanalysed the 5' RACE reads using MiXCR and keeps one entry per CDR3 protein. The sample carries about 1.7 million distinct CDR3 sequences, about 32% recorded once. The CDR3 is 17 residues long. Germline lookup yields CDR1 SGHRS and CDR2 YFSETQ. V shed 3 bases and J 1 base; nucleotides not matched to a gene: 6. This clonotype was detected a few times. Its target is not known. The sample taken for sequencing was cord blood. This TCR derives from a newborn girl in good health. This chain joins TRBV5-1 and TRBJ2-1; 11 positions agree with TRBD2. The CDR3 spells CASSSMTSGKSYNEQFF. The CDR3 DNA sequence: TGCGCCAGCAGCTCAATGACTAGCGGGAAATCCTACAATGAGCAGTTCTTC.